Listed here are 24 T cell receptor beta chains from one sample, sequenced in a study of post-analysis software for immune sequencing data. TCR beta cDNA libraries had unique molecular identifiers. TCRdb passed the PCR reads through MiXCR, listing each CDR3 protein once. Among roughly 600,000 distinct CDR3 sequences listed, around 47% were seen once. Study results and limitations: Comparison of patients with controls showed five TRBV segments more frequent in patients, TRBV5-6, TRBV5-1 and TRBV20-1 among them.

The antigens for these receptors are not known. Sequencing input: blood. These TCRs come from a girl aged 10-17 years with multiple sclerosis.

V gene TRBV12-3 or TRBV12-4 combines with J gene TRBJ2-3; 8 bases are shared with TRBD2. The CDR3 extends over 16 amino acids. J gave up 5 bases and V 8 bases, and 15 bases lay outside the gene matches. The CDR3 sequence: CASERTSPSLGDTQYF. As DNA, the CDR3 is TGTGCCAGCGAAAGGACTAGCCCATCCCTCGGAGATACGCAGTATTTT.

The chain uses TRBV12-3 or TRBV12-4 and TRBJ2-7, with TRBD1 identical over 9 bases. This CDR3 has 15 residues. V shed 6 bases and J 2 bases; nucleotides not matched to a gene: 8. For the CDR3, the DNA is TGTGCCAGCAGCCAGACAGGGGGTGGCCCCTACGAGCAGTACTTC. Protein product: CASSQTGGGPYEQYF.

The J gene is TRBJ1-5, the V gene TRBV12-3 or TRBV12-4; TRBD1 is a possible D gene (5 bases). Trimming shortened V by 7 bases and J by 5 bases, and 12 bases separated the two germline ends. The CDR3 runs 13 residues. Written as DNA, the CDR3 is TGTGCCAGCACTCAGGGAGGGTATCAGCCCCAGCATTTT. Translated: CASTQGGYQPQHF.

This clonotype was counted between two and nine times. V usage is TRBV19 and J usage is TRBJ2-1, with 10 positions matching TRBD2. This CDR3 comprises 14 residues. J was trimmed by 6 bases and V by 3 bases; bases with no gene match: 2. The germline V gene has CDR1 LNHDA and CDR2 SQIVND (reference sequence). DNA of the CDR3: TGTGCCAGTAGTATCAGCGGGGGGGCCAATGAGCAGTTCTTC. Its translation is CASSISGGANEQFF.

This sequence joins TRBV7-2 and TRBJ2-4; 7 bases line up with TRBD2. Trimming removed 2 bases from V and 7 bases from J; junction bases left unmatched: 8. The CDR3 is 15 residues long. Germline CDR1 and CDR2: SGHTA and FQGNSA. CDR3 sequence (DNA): TGTGCCAGCAGCTTAATTGTCGGACTAGGGAACATTCAGTACTTC. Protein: CASSLIVGLGNIQYF.

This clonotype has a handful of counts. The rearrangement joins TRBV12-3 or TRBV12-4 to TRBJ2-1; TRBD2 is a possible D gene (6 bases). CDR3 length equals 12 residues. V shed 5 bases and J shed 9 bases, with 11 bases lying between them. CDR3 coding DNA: TGTGCCAGCAGTCGACTAGTAGGTGAGCAGTTCTTC. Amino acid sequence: CASSRLVGEQFF.

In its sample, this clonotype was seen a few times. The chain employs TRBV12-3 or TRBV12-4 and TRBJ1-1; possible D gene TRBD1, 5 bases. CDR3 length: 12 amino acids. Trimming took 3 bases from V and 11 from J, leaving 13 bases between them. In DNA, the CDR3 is TGTGCCAGCAGTTTCGAAGGGGTAGGGGCTTTCTTT. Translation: CASSFEGVGAFF.

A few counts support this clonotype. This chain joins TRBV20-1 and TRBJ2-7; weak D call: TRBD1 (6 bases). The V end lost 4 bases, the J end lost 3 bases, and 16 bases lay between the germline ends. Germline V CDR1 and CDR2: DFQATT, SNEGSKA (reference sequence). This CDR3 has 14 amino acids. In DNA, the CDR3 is TGCAGTGCTACCCCCCAAGACAGGATCTACGAGCAGTACTTC. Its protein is CSATPQDRIYEQYF.

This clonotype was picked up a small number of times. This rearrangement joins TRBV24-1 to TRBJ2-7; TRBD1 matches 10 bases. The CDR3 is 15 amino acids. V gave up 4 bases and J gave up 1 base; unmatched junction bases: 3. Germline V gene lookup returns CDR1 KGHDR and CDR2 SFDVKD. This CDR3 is CATSDRDRGSYEQYF. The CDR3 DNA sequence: TGTGCCACCAGTGACCGGGACAGGGGATCCTACGAGCAGTACTTC.

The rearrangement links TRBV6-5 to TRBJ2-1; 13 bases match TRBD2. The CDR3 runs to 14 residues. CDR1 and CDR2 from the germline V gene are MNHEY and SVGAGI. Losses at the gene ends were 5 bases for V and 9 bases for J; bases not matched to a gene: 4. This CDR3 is CASSPRTSGGEQFF. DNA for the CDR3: TGTGCCAGCAGTCCCAGGACTAGCGGGGGTGAGCAGTTCTTC.

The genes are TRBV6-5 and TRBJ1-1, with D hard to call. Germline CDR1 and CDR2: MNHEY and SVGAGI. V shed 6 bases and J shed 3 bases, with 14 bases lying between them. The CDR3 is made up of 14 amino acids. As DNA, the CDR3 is TGTGCCAGCAGCCAAGGAGGGTGGCACACTGAAGCTTTCTTT. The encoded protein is CASSQGGWHTEAFF.

The CDR3, as DNA: TGTGCCAGCCGAGAGGGAACGGGCTCCTACGAGCAGTACTTC. Its translation is CASREGTGSYEQYF. This chain connects TRBV12-3 or TRBV12-4 to TRBJ2-7; weak D call: TRBD2 (5 bases). Trimming took off 8 bases at V and 0 bases at J, with 14 bases between the two ends. The CDR3 runs to 14 residues.

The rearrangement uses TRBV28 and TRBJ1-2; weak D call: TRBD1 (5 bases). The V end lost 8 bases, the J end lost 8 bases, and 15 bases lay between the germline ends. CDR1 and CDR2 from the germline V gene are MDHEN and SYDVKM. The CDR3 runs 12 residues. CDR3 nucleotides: TGTGCCAGCGGGACCCCCTCGGGGGGCTACACCTTC. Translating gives CASGTPSGGYTF.

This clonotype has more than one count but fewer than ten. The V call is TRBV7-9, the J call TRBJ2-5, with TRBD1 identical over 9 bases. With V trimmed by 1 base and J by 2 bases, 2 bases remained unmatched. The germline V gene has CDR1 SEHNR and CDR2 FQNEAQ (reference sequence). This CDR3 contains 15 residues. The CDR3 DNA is TGTGCCAGCAGCTTAGGGACAGGGGAGCAAGAGACCCAGTACTTC. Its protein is CASSLGTGEQETQYF.

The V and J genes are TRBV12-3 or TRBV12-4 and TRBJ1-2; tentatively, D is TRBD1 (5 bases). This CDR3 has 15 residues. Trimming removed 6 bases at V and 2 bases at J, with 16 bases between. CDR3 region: CASSRILRGNYGYTF. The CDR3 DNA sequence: TGTGCCAGCAGCCGAATACTACGGGGGAACTATGGCTACACCTTC.

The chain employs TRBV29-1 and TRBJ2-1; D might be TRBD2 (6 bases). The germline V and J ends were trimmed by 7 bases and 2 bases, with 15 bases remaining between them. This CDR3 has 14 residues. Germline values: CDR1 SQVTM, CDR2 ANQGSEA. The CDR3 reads CSARGSGAYNEQFF. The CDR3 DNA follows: TGCAGCGCCCGGGGGAGCGGAGCCTACAATGAGCAGTTCTTC.

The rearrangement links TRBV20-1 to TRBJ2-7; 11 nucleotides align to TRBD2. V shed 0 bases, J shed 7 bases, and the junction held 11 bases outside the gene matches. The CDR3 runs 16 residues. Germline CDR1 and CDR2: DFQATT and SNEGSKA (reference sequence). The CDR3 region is CSARDLAGGPYNEQYF. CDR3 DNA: TGCAGTGCTAGAGACCTAGCGGGGGGCCCTTACAATGAGCAGTACTTC.

CDR3 sequence reads: CASGGAYDQPQHF. The CDR3 region has the DNA TGTGCCAGCGGGGGGGCGTATGATCAGCCCCAGCATTTT. The rearrangement uses TRBV7-6 and TRBJ1-5; D is perhaps TRBD1 (6 bases). This CDR3 region has 13 residues. Trimming removed 8 bases from V and 5 bases from J, with 13 bases in between. The V gene's germline CDR1 is SGHVS and CDR2 FNYEAQ.

CDR3 DNA sequence: TGTGCCAGCAGCTTATCCGACTCGGGTAATTCACCCCTCCACTTT. Translating it yields CASSLSDSGNSPLHF. The chain uses TRBV7-3 and TRBJ1-6; D is ambiguous. Germline loops: CDR1 SGHTA, CDR2 FQGTGA. V was clipped by 2 bases and J by 6 bases, with 11 bases between them. The CDR3 totals 15 residues.

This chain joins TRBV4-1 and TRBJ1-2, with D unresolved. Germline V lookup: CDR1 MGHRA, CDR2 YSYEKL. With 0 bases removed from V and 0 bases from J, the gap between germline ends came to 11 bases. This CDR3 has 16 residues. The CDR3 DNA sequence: TGCGCCAGCAGCCAAGATATGGCAGCATCTAACTATGGCTACACCTTC. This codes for CASSQDMAASNYGYTF.

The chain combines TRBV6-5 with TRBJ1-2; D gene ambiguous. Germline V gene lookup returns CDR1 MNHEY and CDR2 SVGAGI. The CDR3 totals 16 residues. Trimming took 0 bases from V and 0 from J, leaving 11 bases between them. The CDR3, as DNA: TGTGCCAGCAGTTACTCAAGGGTCAGTCCTAACTATGGCTACACCTTC. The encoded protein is CASSYSRVSPNYGYTF.

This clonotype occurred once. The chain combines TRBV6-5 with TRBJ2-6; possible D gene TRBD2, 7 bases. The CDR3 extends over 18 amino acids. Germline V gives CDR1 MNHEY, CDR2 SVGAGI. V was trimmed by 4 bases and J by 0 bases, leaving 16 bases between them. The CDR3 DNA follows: TGTGCCAGCAGTTGGGGGGGGGCATATACCTCTGGGGCCAACGTCCTGACTTTC. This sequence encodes CASSWGGAYTSGANVLTF.

CDR3 protein: CASSRGAGGKTQYF. In nucleotides, the CDR3 is TGTGCCAGCAGCCGGGGGGCGGGTGGGAAGACCCAGTACTTC. The J gene is TRBJ2-5, the V gene TRBV7-2; tentative D call: TRBD2 (7 bases). Germline V lookup: CDR1 SGHTA, CDR2 FQGNSA. Trimming removed 5 bases from V and 6 bases from J, with 16 bases in between. The CDR3 extends over 14 amino acids.

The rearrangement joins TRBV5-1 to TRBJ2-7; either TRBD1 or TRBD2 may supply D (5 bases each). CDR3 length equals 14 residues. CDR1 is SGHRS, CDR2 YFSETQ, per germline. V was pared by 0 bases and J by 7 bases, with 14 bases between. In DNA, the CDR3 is TGCGCCAGCAGCTTGGGACAGCGAGGGGAGGAGCAGTACTTC. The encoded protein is CASSLGQRGEEQYF.